This T cell receptor beta chain is from a study of T-cell reconstitution after alpha-beta-depleted transplantation in children. Unique molecular identifiers tagged the TCRbeta library. MiXCR, run by TCRdb on the PCR reads, gives a single entry per CDR3 protein. The table records about 610,000 distinct CDR3 sequences, roughly a tenth of them present only once. This clonotype came up a few times. The sequence was obtained from a human donor who donated a stem cell graft to a child with acute myeloid leukemia. The starting material was PBMCs from the stem cell graft donor, obtained from the stem cell graft.

The CDR3 nucleotides read TGCAGCGTGGGCATCGAATCGAACACTGAAGCTTTCTTT. It specifies CSVGIESNTEAFF. This rearrangement joins TRBV29-1 to TRBJ1-1; D uncertain. V was cut by 6 bases and J by 1 base, with 12 bases left in between. CDR3 size: 13 residues. Looked up from germline, CDR1 is SQVTM and CDR2 is ANQGSEA.